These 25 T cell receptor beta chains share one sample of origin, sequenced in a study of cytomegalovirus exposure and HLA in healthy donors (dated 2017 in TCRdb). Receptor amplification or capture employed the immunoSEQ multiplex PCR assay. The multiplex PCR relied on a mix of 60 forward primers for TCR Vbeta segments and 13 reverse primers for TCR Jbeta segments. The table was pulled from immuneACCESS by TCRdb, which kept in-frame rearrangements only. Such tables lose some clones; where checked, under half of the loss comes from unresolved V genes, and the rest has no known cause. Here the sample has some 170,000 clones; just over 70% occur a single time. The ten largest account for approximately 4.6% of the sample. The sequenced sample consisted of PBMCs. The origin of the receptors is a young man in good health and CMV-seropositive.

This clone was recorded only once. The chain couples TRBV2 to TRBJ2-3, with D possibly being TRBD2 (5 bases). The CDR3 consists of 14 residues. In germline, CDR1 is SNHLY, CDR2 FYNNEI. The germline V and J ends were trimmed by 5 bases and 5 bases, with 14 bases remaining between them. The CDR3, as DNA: TGTGCCAGCAGTCTACTAGTAGGAAGAGATACGCAGTATTTT. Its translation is CASSLLVGRDTQYF.

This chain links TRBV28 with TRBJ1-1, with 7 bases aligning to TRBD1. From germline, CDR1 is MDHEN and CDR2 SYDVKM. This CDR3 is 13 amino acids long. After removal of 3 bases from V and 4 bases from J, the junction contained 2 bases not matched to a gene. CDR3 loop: CASSLPGGTEAFF. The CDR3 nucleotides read TGTGCCAGCAGTTTGCCAGGGGGCACTGAAGCTTTCTTT.

The CDR3 bases are TGTGCCAGCAGTCTACGAACCTTGTACACTGAAGCTTTCTTT. Protein sequence: CASSLRTLYTEAFF. The V gene is TRBV6-1, the J gene TRBJ1-1; D gene uncertain. V lost 5 bases and J lost 3, with 13 bases in between. Germline CDR1 MNHNS, CDR2 SASEGT. This CDR3 spans 14 amino acids.

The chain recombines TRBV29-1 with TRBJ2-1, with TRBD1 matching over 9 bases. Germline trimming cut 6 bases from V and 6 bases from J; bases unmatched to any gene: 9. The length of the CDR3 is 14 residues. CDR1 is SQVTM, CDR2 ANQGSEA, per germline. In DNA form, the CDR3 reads TGCAGCGTCCCACCGGGACAGGGACCCAATGAGCAGTTCTTC. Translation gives CSVPPGQGPNEQFF.

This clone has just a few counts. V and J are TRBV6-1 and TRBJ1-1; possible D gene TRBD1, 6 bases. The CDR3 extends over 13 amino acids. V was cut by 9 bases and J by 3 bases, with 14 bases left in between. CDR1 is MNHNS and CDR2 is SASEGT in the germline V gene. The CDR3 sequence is CARGRGLDTEAFF. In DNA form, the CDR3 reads TGTGCCAGGGGGAGGGGGTTGGACACTGAAGCTTTCTTT.

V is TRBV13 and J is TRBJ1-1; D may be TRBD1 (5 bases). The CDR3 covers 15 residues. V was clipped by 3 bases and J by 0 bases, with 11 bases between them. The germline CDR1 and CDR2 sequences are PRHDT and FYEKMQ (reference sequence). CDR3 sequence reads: CASSLEGLMNTEAFF. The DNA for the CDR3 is TGTGCCAGCAGCTTGGAGGGGCTAATGAACACTGAAGCTTTCTTT.

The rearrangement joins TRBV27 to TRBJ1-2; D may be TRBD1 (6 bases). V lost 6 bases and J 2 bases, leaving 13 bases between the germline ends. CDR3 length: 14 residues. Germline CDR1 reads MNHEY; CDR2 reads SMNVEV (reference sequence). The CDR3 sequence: CASRIPGGNYGYTF. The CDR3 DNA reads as TGTGCCAGCAGAATTCCTGGGGGCAACTATGGCTACACCTTC.

The DNA for the CDR3 is TGTGCCAGCCTGCACCCCGGCCAGGCCAATGAAAAACTGTTTTTT. Residues: CASLHPGQANEKLFF. The chain has TRBV6-4 and TRBJ1-4, with no clear D. CDR1 is MRHNA and CDR2 is SNTAGT in the germline V gene. This CDR3 region has 15 residues. V shed 8 bases and J shed 5 bases, with 18 bases lying between them.

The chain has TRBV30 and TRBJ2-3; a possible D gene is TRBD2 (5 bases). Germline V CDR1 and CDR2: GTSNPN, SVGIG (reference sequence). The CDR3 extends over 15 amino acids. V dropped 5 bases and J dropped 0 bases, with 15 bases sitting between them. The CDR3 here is CAWGLSGTSTDTQYF. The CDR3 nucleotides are TGTGCCTGGGGTCTCAGCGGTACTAGCACAGATACGCAGTATTTT.

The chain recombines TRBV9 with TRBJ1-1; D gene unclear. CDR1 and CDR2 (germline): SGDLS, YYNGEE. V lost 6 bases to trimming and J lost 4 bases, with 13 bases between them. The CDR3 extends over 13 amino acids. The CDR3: CASKSREGTEAFF. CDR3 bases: TGTGCCAGCAAAAGTAGGGAGGGCACTGAAGCTTTCTTT.

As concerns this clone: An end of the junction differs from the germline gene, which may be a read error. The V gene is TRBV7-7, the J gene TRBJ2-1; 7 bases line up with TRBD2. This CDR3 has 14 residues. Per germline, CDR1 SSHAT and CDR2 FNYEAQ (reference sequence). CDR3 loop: CASSLVRESDEQFF. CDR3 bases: TGTGCTAGCAGCTTAGTGCGGGAGTCCGATGAGCAGTTCTTC.

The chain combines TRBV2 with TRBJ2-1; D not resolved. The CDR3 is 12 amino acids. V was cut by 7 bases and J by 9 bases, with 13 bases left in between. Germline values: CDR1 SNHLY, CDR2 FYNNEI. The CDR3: CASTPEVGEQFF. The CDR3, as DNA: TGTGCCAGCACCCCTGAGGTGGGTGAGCAGTTCTTC. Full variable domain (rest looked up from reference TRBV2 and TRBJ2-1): EPEVTQTPSHQVTQMGQEVILRCVPISNHLYFYWYRQILGQKVEFLVSFYNNEISEKSEIFDDQFSVERPDGSNFTLKIRSTKLEDSAMYFCASTPEVGEQFFGPGTRLTVL.

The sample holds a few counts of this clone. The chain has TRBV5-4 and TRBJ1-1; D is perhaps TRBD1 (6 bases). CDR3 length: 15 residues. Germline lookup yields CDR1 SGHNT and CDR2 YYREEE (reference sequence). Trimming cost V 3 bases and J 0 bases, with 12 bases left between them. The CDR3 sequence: CASSWTDRLNTEAFF. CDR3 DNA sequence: TGTGCCAGCAGCTGGACAGATCGACTGAACACTGAAGCTTTCTTT. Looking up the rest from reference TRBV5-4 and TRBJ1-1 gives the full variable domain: ETGVTQSPTHLIKTRGQQVTLRCSSQSGHNTVSWYQQALGQGPQFIFQYYREEENGRGNFPPRFSGLQFPNYSSELNVNALELDDSALYLCASSWTDRLNTEAFFGQGTRLTVV.

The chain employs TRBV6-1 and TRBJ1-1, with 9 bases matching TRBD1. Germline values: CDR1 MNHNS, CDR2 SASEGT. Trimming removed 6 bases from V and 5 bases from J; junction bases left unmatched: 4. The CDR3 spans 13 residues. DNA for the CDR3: TGTGCCAGCAGACAGGGGGCGCGAACTGAAGCTTTCTTT. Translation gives CASRQGARTEAFF.

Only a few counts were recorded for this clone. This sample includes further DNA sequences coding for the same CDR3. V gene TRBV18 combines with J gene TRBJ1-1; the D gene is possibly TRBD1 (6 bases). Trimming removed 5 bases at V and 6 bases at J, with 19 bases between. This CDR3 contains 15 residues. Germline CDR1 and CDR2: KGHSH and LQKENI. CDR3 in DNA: TGTGCCAGCTCATCCGATCTCACAAAGGGGGCTGAAGCTTTCTTT. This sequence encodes CASSSDLTKGAEAFF. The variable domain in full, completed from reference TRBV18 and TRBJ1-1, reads NAGVMQNPRHLVRRRGQEARLRCSPMKGHSHVYWYRQLPEEGLKFMVYLQKENIIDESGMPKERFSAEFPKEGPSILRIQQVVRGDSAAYFCASSSDLTKGAEAFFGQGTRLTVV.

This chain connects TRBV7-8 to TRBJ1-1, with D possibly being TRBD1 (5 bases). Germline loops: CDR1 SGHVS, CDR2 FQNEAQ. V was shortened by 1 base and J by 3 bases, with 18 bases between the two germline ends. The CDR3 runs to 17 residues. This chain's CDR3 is CASSLVGWAQGDTEAFF. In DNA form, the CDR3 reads TGTGCCAGCAGCTTAGTAGGTTGGGCCCAAGGGGACACTGAAGCTTTCTTT.

The CDR3, as DNA: TGTGCCAGCAGTTTAGCAGGGATAAACACCGGGGAGCTGTTTTTT. Its protein is CASSLAGINTGELFF. The chain carries TRBV27 and TRBJ2-2, with a possible D match to TRBD1 (5 bases). Per the germline V gene, CDR1 is MNHEY and CDR2 is SMNVEV (reference sequence). The CDR3 has 15 amino acids. V was shortened by 2 bases and J by 2 bases, with 9 bases between the two germline ends.

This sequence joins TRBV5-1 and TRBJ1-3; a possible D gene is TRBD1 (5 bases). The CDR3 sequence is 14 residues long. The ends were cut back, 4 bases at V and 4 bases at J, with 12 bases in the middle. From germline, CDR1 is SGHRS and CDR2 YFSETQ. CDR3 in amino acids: CASSRGGLGNTIYF. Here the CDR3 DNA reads TGCGCCAGCAGCCGGGGGGGACTAGGAAACACCATATATTTT.

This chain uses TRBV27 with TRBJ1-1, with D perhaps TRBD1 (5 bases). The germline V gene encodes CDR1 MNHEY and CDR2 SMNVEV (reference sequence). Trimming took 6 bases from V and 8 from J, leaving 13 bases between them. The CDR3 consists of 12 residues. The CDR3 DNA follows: TGTGCCAGCAGAACTACGGGGGGAGAAGCTTTCTTT. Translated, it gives CASRTTGGEAFF.

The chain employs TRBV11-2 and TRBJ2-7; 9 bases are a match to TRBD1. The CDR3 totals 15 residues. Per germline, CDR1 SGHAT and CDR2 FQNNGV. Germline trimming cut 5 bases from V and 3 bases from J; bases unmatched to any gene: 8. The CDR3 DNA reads TGTGCCAGCAGCGGACCGGGACAGGGCTTCTACGAGCAGTACGTC. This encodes CASSGPGQGFYEQYV.

The CDR3 loop reads CAWGGTGYTF. CDR3 sequence (DNA): TGTGCCTGGGGAGGAACTGGCTACACCTTC. The rearrangement links TRBV30 to TRBJ1-2; D is ambiguous. Per germline, CDR1 GTSNPN and CDR2 SVGIG (reference sequence). This CDR3 contains 10 residues. Trimming took 5 bases from V and 7 from J, leaving 8 bases between them.

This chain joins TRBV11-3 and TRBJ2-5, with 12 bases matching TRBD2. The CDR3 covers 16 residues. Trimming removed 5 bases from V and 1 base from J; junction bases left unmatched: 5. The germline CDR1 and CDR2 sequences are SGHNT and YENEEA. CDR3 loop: CASSPGTSGFQETQYF. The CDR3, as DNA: TGTGCCAGCAGCCCAGGGACTAGCGGGTTCCAAGAGACCCAGTACTTC. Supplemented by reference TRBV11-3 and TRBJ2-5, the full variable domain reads EAGVVQSPRYKIIEKKQPVAFWCNPISGHNTLYWYLQNLGQGPELLIRYENEEAVDDSQLPKDRFSAERLKGVDSTLKIQPAELGDSAVYLCASSPGTSGFQETQYFGPGTRLLVL.

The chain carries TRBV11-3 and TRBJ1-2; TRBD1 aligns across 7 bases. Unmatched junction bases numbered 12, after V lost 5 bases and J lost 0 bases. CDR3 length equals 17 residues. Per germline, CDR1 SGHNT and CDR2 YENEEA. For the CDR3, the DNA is TGTGCCAGCAGCAACCTTGGACAGGTCGCTCCTAACTATGGCTACACCTTC. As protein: CASSNLGQVAPNYGYTF. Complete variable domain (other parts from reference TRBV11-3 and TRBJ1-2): EAGVVQSPRYKIIEKKQPVAFWCNPISGHNTLYWYLQNLGQGPELLIRYENEEAVDDSQLPKDRFSAERLKGVDSTLKIQPAELGDSAVYLCASSNLGQVAPNYGYTFGSGTRLTVV.

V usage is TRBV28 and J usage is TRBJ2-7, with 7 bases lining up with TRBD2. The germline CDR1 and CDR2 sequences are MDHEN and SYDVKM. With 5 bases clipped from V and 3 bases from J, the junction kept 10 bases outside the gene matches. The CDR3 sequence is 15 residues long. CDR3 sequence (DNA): TGTGCCAGCAGTACCCCTGCGGGGGACCTCTACGAGCAGTACGTC. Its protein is CASSTPAGDLYEQYV.

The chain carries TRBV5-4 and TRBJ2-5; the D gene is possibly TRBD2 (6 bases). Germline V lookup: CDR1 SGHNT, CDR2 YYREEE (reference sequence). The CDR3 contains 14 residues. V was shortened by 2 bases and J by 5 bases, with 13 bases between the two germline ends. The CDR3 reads CASSFGGTEETQYF. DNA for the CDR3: TGTGCCAGCAGCTTCGGAGGGACCGAGGAGACCCAGTACTTC.